This T cell receptor beta chain appears in the sequencing data of a study of OX40 agonist ivuxolimab in advanced cancers. Looking at the study overall: At approximately 83% male, the cohort had a mean age of about 60 years, ranging from about 20 to 80.

V lost 5 bases to trimming and J lost 12 bases; unmatched junction nucleotides: 14. Germline V gives CDR1 SEHNR, CDR2 FQNEAQ (reference sequence). The CDR3 sequence is 15 residues long. Data came from immunoSEQ multiplex PCR; TCRdb stores just in-frame clones and leaves some out. The data contain roughly 77,000 clones, roughly 80% of them singletons. Sequenced here: CD4+ or CD8+ T cells sorted from blood, sampled in a trial of the OX40 agonist ivuxolimab. The TCR was taken from an adult with an advanced solid tumor such as melanoma, head and neck, liver or kidney cancer. The V and J genes are TRBV7-9 and TRBJ2-1, with 9 positions matching TRBD2. The CDR3 is CASSPSGREGLGQFF. The DNA for the CDR3 is TGTGCCAGCAGCCCCTCAGGGCGGGAGGGATTGGGGCAGTTCTTC.